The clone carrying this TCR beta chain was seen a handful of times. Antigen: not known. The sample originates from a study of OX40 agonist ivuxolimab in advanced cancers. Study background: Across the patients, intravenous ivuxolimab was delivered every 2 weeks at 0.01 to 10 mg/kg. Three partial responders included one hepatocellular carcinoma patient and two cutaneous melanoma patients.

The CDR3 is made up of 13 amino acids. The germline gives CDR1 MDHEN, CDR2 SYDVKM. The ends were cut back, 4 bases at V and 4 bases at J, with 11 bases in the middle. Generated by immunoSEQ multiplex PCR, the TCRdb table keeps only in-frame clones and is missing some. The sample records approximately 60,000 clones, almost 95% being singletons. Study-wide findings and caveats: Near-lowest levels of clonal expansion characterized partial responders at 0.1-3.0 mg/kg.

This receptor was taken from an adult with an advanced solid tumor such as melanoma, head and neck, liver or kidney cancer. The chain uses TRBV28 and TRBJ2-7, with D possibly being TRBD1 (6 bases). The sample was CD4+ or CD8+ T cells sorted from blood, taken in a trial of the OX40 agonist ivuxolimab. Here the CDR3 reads CASSWEQGYEQYF. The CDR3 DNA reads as TGTGCCAGCAGTTGGGAACAGGGATACGAGCAGTACTTC.